What follows are 8 T cell receptor beta chains derived from one specimen sequenced in a study of early T cells in non-severe SARS-CoV-2 infection. TCRdb independently ran MiXCR on the 5' RACE reads; one entry per CDR3 protein. There are tens of thousands of distinct CDR3 sequences in the sample; about 8% occur only once, and 9.5% to 15% lies in the top ten. Sequencing was performed on whole blood, taken at baseline. The receptor set was obtained from an adult who was a healthcare worker with PCR-confirmed SARS-CoV-2 infection or an uninfected control (not recorded which).

This clonotype was picked up many times. This rearrangement joins TRBV4-1 to TRBJ2-3; 7 bases align to TRBD1. Trimming cost V 6 bases and J 1 base; bases outside gene matches: 4. The germline CDR1 and CDR2 sequences are MGHRA and YSYEKL. This CDR3 has 14 amino acids. CDR3 DNA sequence: TGCGCCAGCAGGAGGGACAGCGGCACAGATACGCAGTATTTT. Its translation is CASRRDSGTDTQYF.

This clonotype was counted between two and nine times. The rearrangement joins TRBV7-9 to TRBJ2-1, with 7 bases aligning to TRBD1. The germline gives CDR1 SEHNR, CDR2 FQNEAQ (reference sequence). V shed 5 bases, J shed 2 bases, and the junction held 9 bases outside the gene matches. The CDR3 covers 16 residues. The CDR3 DNA follows: TGTGCCAGCAGCCTCCTTTCGGGACAGACCTACAATGAGCAGTTCTTC. As protein: CASSLLSGQTYNEQFF.

In this sample, this clonotype turned up many times. V and J are TRBV28 and TRBJ1-1; D is uncertain. Germline lookup yields CDR1 MDHEN and CDR2 SYDVKM. The CDR3 contains 13 residues. Trimming took off 5 bases at V and 0 bases at J, with 7 bases between the two ends. CDR3: CASSGTVNTEAFF. In DNA, the CDR3 is TGTGCCAGCAGTGGCACGGTGAACACTGAAGCTTTCTTT.

The CDR3 sequence: CASSSSSGGSYEQYF. The CDR3 DNA sequence: TGTGCCAGCTCGTCCTCTAGCGGGGGCTCCTACGAGCAGTACTTC. The J gene is TRBJ2-7, the V gene TRBV18, with TRBD2 identical over 10 bases. Germline V gene lookup returns CDR1 KGHSH and CDR2 LQKENI. V shed 6 bases, J shed 0 bases, and the junction held 5 bases outside the gene matches. The CDR3 extends over 15 amino acids. Full variable domain (outside the CDR3, taken from reference TRBV18 and TRBJ2-7): NAGVMQNPRHLVRRRGQEARLRCSPMKGHSHVYWYRQLPEEGLKFMVYLQKENIIDESGMPKERFSAEFPKEGPSILRIQQVVRGDSAAYFCASSSSSGGSYEQYFGPGTRLTVT.

This rearrangement joins TRBV27 to TRBJ2-4; D may match TRBD1 or TRBD2 (5 bases each). V lost 10 bases and J 0 bases, leaving 13 bases between the germline ends. The CDR3 totals 14 residues. CDR1 MNHEY and CDR2 SMNVEV come from the germline V gene (reference sequence). The CDR3: CATGTYLAKNIQYF. CDR3 in DNA: TGTGCCACCGGGACGTACCTAGCCAAAAACATTCAGTACTTC.

Many counts were recorded for this clonotype. The chain uses TRBV21-1 and TRBJ1-6; the D segment call TRBD1 is taken from the table without a DNA check. TRBV21-1 is a pseudogene. CDR3 length equals 13 residues. CDR3 DNA: TGTGCCAGCAGCGCCAGGGGGCGGCCACCCCTCCACTTT. Its translation: CASSARGRPPLHF.

This sequence joins TRBV29-1 and TRBJ2-2, with D possibly being TRBD2 (5 bases). V gave up 7 bases and J gave up 5 bases, with 11 bases separating them. Germline CDR1 SQVTM, CDR2 ANQGSEA. This CDR3 has 12 amino acids. CDR3 amino acids: CSGGWGTGELFF. The CDR3 DNA sequence: TGCAGCGGAGGGTGGGGAACCGGGGAGCTGTTTTTT.

V gene TRBV7-2 combines with J gene TRBJ2-4; maybe TRBD1 (6 bases). CDR3 length: 13 amino acids. Germline V gene sequence: CDR1 SGHTA, CDR2 FQGNSA. V was trimmed by 6 bases and J by 4 bases, leaving 10 bases between them. CDR3 residues: CASSWTAKNIQYF. In DNA, the CDR3 is TGTGCCAGCAGTTGGACAGCGAAAAACATTCAGTACTTC.